These 18 T cell receptor beta chains originate from one sample sequenced in a study of T cell repertoires in cytomegalovirus infection. Antigens for these TCRs are unknown. From the reads, TCRdb called clonotypes with MiXCR, one entry per CDR3 protein. The profile shows approximately 770,000 distinct CDR3 sequences, about 28% of them singletons. The material sequenced was cultured CD8+ T cells from PBMCs, taken from culture after CMV antigen stimulation. The receptor source for this set is a human donor in good health (CMV status not recorded). Some clones in this sample may be carry-over from other donors' samples.

This clonotype was recorded a few times. This chain joins TRBV6-1 and TRBJ1-2; D unclear. Trimming stripped 1 base from V and 4 bases from J, with 10 bases between. The germline CDR1 and CDR2 sequences are MNHNS and SASEGT. The CDR3 runs 14 residues. The CDR3 protein is CASSEESVGYGYTF. The CDR3 DNA reads TGTGCCAGCAGTGAAGAATCGGTAGGCTATGGCTACACCTTC.

This clonotype has only a few counts. The V gene is TRBV28, the J gene TRBJ2-2; D not resolved. The V gene's germline CDR1 is MDHEN and CDR2 SYDVKM. The CDR3 contains 14 residues. V lost 3 bases and J 3 bases, leaving 8 bases between the germline ends. The CDR3: CASSLLVYTGELFF. The CDR3 DNA is TGTGCCAGCAGTTTGTTAGTATACACCGGGGAGCTGTTTTTT.

This clonotype was seen a handful of times. This chain uses TRBV18 with TRBJ2-1; no firm D call. CDR1 KGHSH and CDR2 LQKENI come from the germline V gene. This CDR3 contains 15 residues. Trimming left V 6 bases short and J 1 base short, with 13 bases between. CDR3 region: CASSGRQQSYNEQFF. CDR3 DNA: TGTGCCAGCTCCGGGCGGCAACAGTCCTACAATGAGCAGTTCTTC.

This clonotype showed up just a few times. The chain couples TRBV7-9 to TRBJ1-2; D remains ambiguous. The germline V and J ends were trimmed by 5 bases and 6 bases, with 13 bases remaining between them. The CDR3 contains 13 residues. Germline values: CDR1 SEHNR, CDR2 FQNEAQ (reference sequence). This CDR3 reads CASSTSLKDGYTF. The CDR3 nucleotides read TGTGCCAGCAGCACGAGCCTAAAGGATGGCTACACCTTC.

A few counts support this clonotype. The chain has TRBV6-5 and TRBJ2-7, with a tentative D call TRBD1 (5 bases). Germline assignment: CDR1 MNHEY and CDR2 SVGAGI. The CDR3 sequence is 14 residues long. Trimming removed 7 bases at V and 2 bases at J, with 15 bases between. CDR3 bases: TGTGCCAGCACGTTACGGCAGGGAACCTACGAGCAGTACTTC. Translating gives CASTLRQGTYEQYF.

This clonotype came up many times. This CDR3 reads CASSSQGPRKVDTQYF. In DNA, the CDR3 is TGTGCCAGCAGCTCGCAGGGTCCACGCAAGGTAGATACGCAGTATTTT. This chain uses TRBV7-2 with TRBJ2-3; tentative D call: TRBD1 (5 bases). Germline assignment: CDR1 SGHTA and CDR2 FQGNSA. The CDR3 consists of 16 residues. Trimming cost V 4 bases and J 5 bases, with 19 bases left between them. Based on the CDR3 plus reference TRBV7-2 and TRBJ2-3, the full variable domain is GAGVSQSPSNKVTEKGKDVELRCDPISGHTALYWYRQSLGQGLEFLIYFQGNSAPDKSGLPSDRFSAERTGGSVSTLTIQRTQQEDSAVYLCASSSQGPRKVDTQYFGPGTRLTVL.

This clonotype occurred many times. J is TRBJ1-1 and V is TRBV7-2, with D uncertain. The germline V and J ends were trimmed by 3 bases and 0 bases, with 14 bases remaining between them. The CDR3 runs to 16 residues. The V gene's germline CDR1 is SGHTA and CDR2 FQGNSA. CDR3 protein: CASSLGGYSMNTEAFF. The CDR3 DNA sequence: TGTGCCAGCAGCTTGGGCGGATATAGCATGAACACTGAAGCTTTCTTT.

The rearrangement links TRBV6-5 to TRBJ2-1, with 7 bases lining up with TRBD2. V shed 0 bases, J shed 6 bases, and the junction held 8 bases outside the gene matches. This CDR3 comprises 16 residues. The germline gives CDR1 MNHEY, CDR2 SVGAGI. CDR3 nucleotides: TGTGCCAGCAGTTACTCGGGAGGGGCCCTACGCAATGAGCAGTTCTTC. Its protein product is CASSYSGGALRNEQFF.

The chain couples TRBV5-4 to TRBJ2-2, with TRBD2 identical over 14 bases. CDR3 length: 17 residues. The junction had 5 bases not matched to a gene; V was cut back by 4 bases and J by 3 bases. The germline gives CDR1 SGHNT, CDR2 YYREEE (reference sequence). The CDR3 protein is CASSVGLAGGYTGELFF. Written as DNA, the CDR3 is TGTGCCAGCAGCGTTGGACTAGCGGGGGGTTACACCGGGGAGCTGTTTTTT.

CDR3 sequence reads: CASGFLPWTETFQETQYF. CDR3 coding DNA: TGTGCTAGTGGTTTCCTACCCTGGACGGAAACCTTCCAAGAGACCCAGTACTTC. This rearrangement joins TRBV12-5 to TRBJ2-5; no reliable D call. The length of the CDR3 is 18 residues. Germline V gene data show CDR1 as LGHNT and CDR2 as FRNRAP. V was pared by 3 bases and J by 1 base, with 21 bases between.

This clonotype was recorded a few times. The chain couples TRBV12-5 to TRBJ2-3, with D hard to call. Germline V CDR1 and CDR2: LGHNT, FRNRAP. Between the trimmed V and J ends, which lost 0 bases and 6 bases, there was a span of 7 bases. This CDR3 has 13 residues. In DNA, the CDR3 is TGTGCTAGTGGTTTGGTAATCAGGGATACGCAGTATTTT. Its protein is CASGLVIRDTQYF.

The chain joins TRBV7-8 to TRBJ1-2; perhaps TRBD1 as D (6 bases). Between the trimmed V and J ends, which lost 6 bases and 4 bases, there was a span of 15 bases. The CDR3 consists of 14 residues. CDR1 and CDR2 from the germline V gene are SGHVS and FQNEAQ. Here the CDR3 reads CASSPGQNLYGYTF. CDR3 in DNA: TGTGCCAGCAGTCCTGGACAGAACCTCTATGGCTACACCTTC.

The chain employs TRBV4-1 and TRBJ2-2; a possible D gene is TRBD2 (7 bases). Between the trimmed V and J ends, which lost 4 bases and 4 bases, there was a span of 16 bases. The germline V gene has CDR1 MGHRA and CDR2 YSYEKL. The CDR3 has 16 residues. CDR3 sequence reads: CASSLYEGGGTGELFF. The CDR3 DNA reads TGCGCCAGCAGCCTCTATGAGGGGGGGGGCACCGGGGAGCTGTTTTTT.

This clonotype was counted ten times or more. This chain links TRBV12-3 or TRBV12-4 with TRBJ1-5; possible D gene TRBD1, 5 bases. Trimming left V 10 bases short and J 3 bases short, with 13 bases between. This CDR3 contains 13 residues. DNA for the CDR3: TGTGCCATCCTTAAGGGGAACAATCAGCCCCAGCATTTT. This translates into CAILKGNNQPQHF.

The CDR3 protein is CASSYGRLAGYENEQFF. In nucleotides, the CDR3 is TGTGCCAGCAGTTACGGTCGGCTAGCGGGGTATGAGAATGAGCAGTTCTTC. This rearrangement joins TRBV6-1 to TRBJ2-1; TRBD2 matches 9 bases. This CDR3 comprises 17 residues. The germline V gene has CDR1 MNHNS and CDR2 SASEGT. Unmatched junction bases numbered 15, after V lost 5 bases and J lost 7 bases.

This clonotype has a count of ten or more. J is TRBJ1-5 and V is TRBV15; 7 bases align to TRBD1. Germline V CDR1 and CDR2: LNHNV, YYDKDF (reference sequence). With 0 bases clipped from V and 2 bases from J, the junction kept 7 bases outside the gene matches. The CDR3 sequence is 17 residues long. CDR3 in DNA: TGTGCCACCAGCAGAGACCAGGGGGGGCTAGGCAATCAGCCCCAGCATTTT. Translation: CATSRDQGGLGNQPQHF.

V usage is TRBV10-3 and J usage is TRBJ1-1; D uncertain. With 2 bases removed from V and 0 bases from J, the gap between germline ends came to 19 bases. Germline V gives CDR1 ENHRY, CDR2 SYGVKD. This CDR3 has 18 residues. CDR3 sequence: CAISEAFLEGPMNTEAFF. Written as DNA, the CDR3 is TGTGCCATCAGTGAGGCCTTTCTCGAGGGTCCTATGAACACTGAAGCTTTCTTT.

This clonotype occurred a few times. The rearrangement uses TRBV19 and TRBJ1-1; D gene unclear. The germline V and J ends were trimmed by 3 bases and 3 bases, with 11 bases remaining between them. The CDR3 extends over 14 amino acids. Germline-derived CDR1 and CDR2 are LNHDA and SQIVND (reference sequence). CDR3 region: CASSIIGDYTEAFF. CDR3 sequence (DNA): TGTGCCAGTAGTATTATCGGGGATTACACTGAAGCTTTCTTT.